This T cell receptor (beta chain) was documented in a study of T cells in Graves' hyperthyroidism and ophthalmopathy. Points from the study as a whole: The majority of expanded thyroid clonotypes above 0.001 also appeared in blood.

The V and J ends lost 4 bases and 6 bases, in that order; junction bases with no gene match: 8. Germline CDR1 is SGDLS and CDR2 is YYNGEE. The CDR3 spans 15 residues. The CDR3 regions of TCR beta were amplified from RNA transcripts. TCR CDR3 regions were first amplified by RT-PCR with HTBI primers. TCRdb re-called the multiplex PCR reads through MiXCR, storing one row per CDR3 protein. The sample has about 720,000 distinct CDR3 sequences, over 15% seen once; the top ten hold approximately 16%. The blood was taken when hyperthyroidism was first diagnosed, before any ophthalmopathy symptoms showed up. For this clonotype: The antigen is not known.

The chain links TRBV9 to TRBJ1-4; the match to TRBD1 covers 8 bases. Material for sequencing was blood. The source of this sequence is a woman aged 45-65 years with Graves' hyperthyroidism that later progressed to Graves' ophthalmopathy. The CDR3 coding sequence is TGTGCCAGCAGCATCCACGACAGGGGAGATGAAAAACTGTTTTTT. Translation: CASSIHDRGDEKLFF.